A single sample is the source of the 27 T cell receptor beta chains below, sequenced in a study of T cells after yellow fever vaccination. From the 5' RACE reads, TCRdb called clonotypes with MiXCR, one entry per CDR3 protein. The sample lists nearly 70,000 distinct CDR3 sequences; 6.5% were seen once. Specimen: CD8+ T cells sorted from PBMCs, collected roughly seven weeks after the first yellow fever vaccination. These receptors all come from a man younger than 30 who received the YFV17D yellow fever vaccine.

This clonotype was observed many times. The J gene is TRBJ2-7, the V gene TRBV9, with a weak D call TRBD1 (5 bases). Trimming took 0 bases from V and 2 from J, leaving 12 bases between them. Germline V gene data show CDR1 as SGDLS and CDR2 as YYNGEE. The CDR3 is made up of 15 amino acids. The CDR3 is CASSVGQGLTYEQYF. DNA of the CDR3: TGTGCCAGCAGCGTAGGGCAGGGCTTAACCTACGAGCAGTACTTC.

This clonotype came up a few times. The chain combines TRBV20-1 with TRBJ2-7, with TRBD2 identical over 8 bases. The trim removed 6 bases at V and 0 bases at J, leaving 22 bases unmatched. CDR1 DFQATT and CDR2 SNEGSKA come from the germline V gene (reference sequence). This CDR3 comprises 19 residues. Written as DNA, the CDR3 is TGCAGTGCAAGGCCCAGCGGGGGACCATTTAAGACTTCCTCCTACGAGCAGTACGTC. As protein: CSARPSGGPFKTSSYEQYV.

This clonotype came up many times. The chain carries TRBV12-3 or TRBV12-4 and TRBJ1-2; D perhaps matches TRBD1 (6 bases). The CDR3 covers 14 residues. The ends were cut back, 5 bases at V and 0 bases at J, with 10 bases in the middle. The CDR3 reads CASSAGQANYGYTF. The CDR3 DNA reads TGTGCCAGCAGTGCGGGACAAGCTAACTATGGCTACACCTTC.

Ten or more counts support this clonotype. This chain links TRBV28 with TRBJ2-7; D ambiguous. This CDR3 is built from 14 residues. Per the germline V gene, CDR1 is MDHEN and CDR2 is SYDVKM. The ends were cut back, 5 bases at V and 2 bases at J, with 13 bases in the middle. This chain's CDR3 is CASSVGFGAYEQYV. As DNA, the CDR3 is TGTGCCAGCAGTGTGGGTTTTGGGGCCTACGAGCAGTACGTC.

This clonotype has a count of ten or more. This rearrangement joins TRBV7-2 to TRBJ2-3; 8 positions agree with TRBD2. Germline V gene lookup returns CDR1 SGHTA and CDR2 FQGNSA. V lost 1 base, J lost 4 bases, and 1 base stayed unmatched. The CDR3 is 14 amino acids. CDR3 DNA: TGTGCCAGCAGCTTAGAGGGACTAGCAGATACGCAGTATTTT. Protein sequence: CASSLEGLADTQYF.

This clonotype was recorded at least ten times. The rearrangement uses TRBV4-3 and TRBJ1-2; the D is unclear. This CDR3 has 16 amino acids. Germline CDR1 LGHNA, CDR2 YSLEER. Trimming took off 1 base at V and 4 bases at J, with 16 bases between the two ends. CDR3 nucleotides: TGCGCCAGCAGCCAAGGGAGGACGGGTGTCGGCTATGGCTACACCTTC. It encodes CASSQGRTGVGYGYTF.

This clonotype has at least ten counts. The chain combines TRBV12-3 or TRBV12-4 with TRBJ2-3; 10 positions agree with TRBD1. J lost 5 bases, V lost 4 bases, and 9 bases had no gene match. This CDR3 comprises 16 residues. In nucleotides, the CDR3 is TGTGCCAGCAGTTCCCCCGGGACAGGGGCCGGAGATACGCAGTATTTT. This encodes CASSSPGTGAGDTQYF.

J is TRBJ2-7 and V is TRBV19, with D possibly being TRBD1 or TRBD2 (5 bases each). This CDR3 is 13 amino acids long. The V end lost 0 bases, the J end lost 5 bases, and 8 bases lay between the germline ends. Germline V gene lookup returns CDR1 LNHDA and CDR2 SQIVND (reference sequence). The CDR3 DNA follows: TGTGCCAGTAGTATAGACAGGGACGACGAGCAGTACTTC. Translated, it gives CASSIDRDDEQYF.

This clonotype was counted at least ten times. The chain couples TRBV6-2 or TRBV6-3 to TRBJ2-7, with TRBD1 matching over 7 bases. CDR1 is MNHEY, CDR2 SVGEGT, per germline. This CDR3 region has 14 residues. The trim removed 5 bases at V and 2 bases at J, leaving 6 bases unmatched. The DNA for the CDR3 is TGTGCCAGCAGTCAAAGGGACAGCGCCTACGAGCAGTACTTC. Translation gives CASSQRDSAYEQYF.

This clonotype was recorded many times. The gene calls are TRBV10-3 and TRBJ2-3; D possibly matches TRBD1 or TRBD2 (5 bases each). Germline lookup yields CDR1 ENHRY and CDR2 SYGVKD. The CDR3 sequence is 18 residues long. Trimming removed 0 bases at V and 2 bases at J, with 18 bases between. The DNA for the CDR3 is TGTGCCATCAGTGAGTCGAGGACCAGAGGGACCTCCACAGATACGCAGTATTTT. Its protein product is CAISESRTRGTSTDTQYF.

This sequence joins TRBV4-1 and TRBJ2-7; 8 nucleotides align to TRBD1. Per the germline V gene, CDR1 is MGHRA and CDR2 is YSYEKL. V lost 0 bases, J lost 2 bases, and 3 bases stayed unmatched. This CDR3 contains 15 residues. The CDR3 region is CASSQETGDPYEQYF. CDR3 in DNA: TGCGCCAGCAGCCAAGAGACAGGGGACCCCTACGAGCAGTACTTC.

This clonotype was recorded at least ten times. This chain links TRBV7-3 with TRBJ1-2; D not certain. CDR3 length: 13 residues. V was trimmed by 2 bases and J by 4 bases, leaving 8 bases between them. Germline lookup yields CDR1 SGHTA and CDR2 FQGTGA. The CDR3: CASSLEGGYGYTF. The CDR3 nucleotides read TGTGCCAGCAGCTTAGAGGGTGGCTATGGCTACACCTTC.

There are a few counts of this clonotype. The genes are TRBV20-1 and TRBJ2-5, with D unclear. The CDR3 is 17 amino acids. The germline V gene has CDR1 DFQATT and CDR2 SNEGSKA (reference sequence). Trimming took off 4 bases at V and 5 bases at J, with 26 bases between the two ends. The CDR3 coding sequence is TGCAGTGCTAAGCCCCTCCAAGCTGGCTCCAACGGGGAGACCCAGTACTTC. This codes for CSAKPLQAGSNGETQYF.

This clonotype turned up a few times. This rearrangement joins TRBV12-3 or TRBV12-4 to TRBJ1-1, with no clear D. Trimming left V 1 base short and J 0 bases short, with 12 bases between. The CDR3 runs to 16 residues. The CDR3 loop reads CASSLGQYTMNTEAFF. In nucleotides, the CDR3 is TGTGCCAGCAGTTTAGGGCAATACACGATGAACACTGAAGCTTTCTTT.

There are many counts of this clonotype. The chain recombines TRBV7-3 with TRBJ2-3; 9 bases are a match to TRBD1. V lost 4 bases and J lost 5; bases outside the gene matches: 7. The length of the CDR3 is 15 residues. CDR1 is SGHTA and CDR2 is FQGTGA in the germline V gene. CDR3 region: CASSYTGGSGDTQYF. The CDR3, as DNA: TGTGCCAGCAGCTATACAGGGGGCTCTGGAGATACGCAGTATTTT.

The V gene is TRBV29-1, the J gene TRBJ2-2; D uncertain. Trimming stripped 1 base from V and 0 bases from J, with 3 bases between. Per the germline V gene, CDR1 is SQVTM and CDR2 is ANQGSEA. This CDR3 spans 13 amino acids. CDR3 sequence (DNA): TGCAGCGTTGAAGCCGCGAACACCGGGGAGCTGTTTTTT. Amino acid sequence: CSVEAANTGELFF.

This clonotype showed up just a few times. This chain connects TRBV11-2 to TRBJ1-2; 9 positions match TRBD1. V lost 4 bases to trimming and J lost 7 bases; unmatched junction nucleotides: 4. Germline V gene data show CDR1 as SGHAT and CDR2 as FQNNGV. The length of the CDR3 is 13 residues. CDR3 sequence: CASSSNRGPGYTF. CDR3 bases: TGTGCCAGCAGCTCCAACAGGGGGCCTGGCTACACCTTC. Complete variable domain (other parts from reference TRBV11-2 and TRBJ1-2): EAGVAQSPRYKIIEKRQSVAFWCNPISGHATLYWYQQILGQGPKLLIQFQNNGVVDDSQLPKDRFSAERLKGVDSTLKIQPAKLEDSAVYLCASSSNRGPGYTFGSGTRLTVV.

This clonotype was observed at least ten times. The chain is built from TRBV6-5 and TRBJ1-1; D is perhaps TRBD1 (6 bases). CDR1 is MNHEY, CDR2 SVGAGI, per germline. The CDR3 length is 14 residues. The ends were cut back, 10 bases at V and 1 base at J, with 16 bases in the middle. CDR3: CATAIRGRNTEAFF. CDR3 nucleotides: TGTGCCACCGCGATCAGGGGAAGGAACACTGAAGCTTTCTTT.

The V gene is TRBV12-3 or TRBV12-4, the J gene TRBJ2-1, with 8 bases aligning to TRBD2. The junction had 21 bases not matched to a gene; V was cut back by 5 bases and J by 9 bases. CDR3 size: 18 residues. Written as DNA, the CDR3 is TGTGCCAGCAGTCCCCCCCGTGGCGGGGGGCCCCTCAGTGGTGAGCAGTTCTTC. Translation: CASSPPRGGGPLSGEQFF.

This clonotype was seen repeatedly, ten times or more. The rearrangement links TRBV6-5 to TRBJ1-2; 7 nucleotides line up with TRBD1. Trimming at V came to 5 bases and at J to 7 bases, leaving 4 bases not matched to a gene. The CDR3 loop spans 12 amino acids. Germline V gene lookup returns CDR1 MNHEY and CDR2 SVGAGI. The CDR3 sequence: CASSPDRAGYTF. As DNA, the CDR3 is TGTGCCAGCAGTCCCGACAGGGCTGGCTACACCTTC.

This clonotype was seen ten or more times. This sequence joins TRBV7-8 and TRBJ1-4; TRBD1 agrees at 7 bases. There are 15 residues in the CDR3. V lost 4 bases and J lost 7; bases outside the gene matches: 9. The germline V gene has CDR1 SGHVS and CDR2 FQNEAQ. Here the CDR3 DNA reads TGTGCCAGCAGCTCCCGACAGGGTGGAGGTGAAAAACTGTTTTTT. Its translation is CASSSRQGGGEKLFF.

A few counts support this clonotype. This rearrangement joins TRBV6-2 or TRBV6-3 to TRBJ2-7; perhaps TRBD2 as D (6 bases). From germline, CDR1 is MNHEY and CDR2 SVGEGT. The CDR3 has 16 residues. V dropped 5 bases and J dropped 5 bases, with 22 bases sitting between them. As DNA, the CDR3 is TGTGCCAGCAGTACCCCTCGCGCGGGGCTCGTGAACGAGCAGTACGTC. Protein product: CASSTPRAGLVNEQYV.

In this sample, this clonotype turned up a few times. The chain links TRBV9 to TRBJ2-1; possible D gene TRBD2, 6 bases. Trimming left V 1 base short and J 0 bases short, with 8 bases between. This CDR3 region has 15 residues. The germline gives CDR1 SGDLS, CDR2 YYNGEE. The CDR3 nucleotides read TGTGCCAGCAGCGTACTCGGGGGCTCCTACAATGAGCAGTTCTTC. Protein sequence: CASSVLGGSYNEQFF.

In the case of this clonotype: This sequence may be a read error, since a much larger clone differs from it by one base. V gene TRBV4-2 combines with J gene TRBJ2-5; 14 nucleotides align to TRBD2. Per the germline V gene, CDR1 is LGHNA and CDR2 is YNFKEQ. This CDR3 is 15 amino acids long. The ends lost 3 bases at V and 3 bases at J; junction bases unmatched: 0. The CDR3 loop is CASSQTSGGEETQYF. The CDR3 bases are TGTGCCAGCAGCCAGACTAGCGGGGGGGAAGAGACCCAGTACTTC.

By sample fraction, this clonotype is medium-sized (0.01 to 0.1%). This chain links TRBV12-3 or TRBV12-4 with TRBJ2-1, with D perhaps matching TRBD2 (6 bases). Trimming cost V 4 bases and J 0 bases, with 13 bases left between them. The CDR3 runs to 16 residues. The CDR3 region is CASSSPGVSSYNEQFF. The CDR3 nucleotides read TGTGCCAGCAGTTCTCCGGGGGTGAGCTCCTACAATGAGCAGTTCTTC.

This clonotype was seen ten or more times. This chain links TRBV6-2 or TRBV6-3 with TRBJ2-1, with TRBD2 matching 9 bases. The V segment lost 0 bases and the J segment 2 bases; nucleotides outside the gene matches: 2. Germline-derived CDR1 and CDR2 are MNHEY and SVGEGT. This CDR3 has 16 amino acids. The CDR3: CASSYSERGAYNEQFF. The CDR3 bases are TGTGCCAGCAGTTACTCCGAGCGGGGGGCCTACAATGAGCAGTTCTTC.

This clonotype was counted many times. This sequence joins TRBV7-8 and TRBJ1-2; the match to TRBD1 covers 7 bases. The ends lost 5 bases at V and 4 bases at J; junction bases unmatched: 10. The CDR3 is 15 residues long. The germline gives CDR1 SGHVS, CDR2 FQNEAQ. The CDR3 sequence is CASSPGAGGLYGYTF. In DNA, the CDR3 is TGTGCCAGCAGCCCAGGGGCAGGGGGTCTCTATGGCTACACCTTC.